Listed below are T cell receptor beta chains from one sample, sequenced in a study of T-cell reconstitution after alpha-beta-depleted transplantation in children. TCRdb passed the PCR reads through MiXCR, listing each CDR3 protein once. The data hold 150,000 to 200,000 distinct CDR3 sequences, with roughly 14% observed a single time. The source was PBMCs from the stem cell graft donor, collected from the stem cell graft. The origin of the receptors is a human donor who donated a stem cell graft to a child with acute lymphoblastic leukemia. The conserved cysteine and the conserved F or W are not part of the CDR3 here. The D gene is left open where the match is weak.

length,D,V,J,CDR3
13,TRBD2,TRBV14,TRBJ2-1,ASSLASGYGFGQF
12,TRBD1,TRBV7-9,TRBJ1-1,ASSHEAGGAEAF
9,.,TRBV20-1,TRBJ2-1,SAGDYNEQF
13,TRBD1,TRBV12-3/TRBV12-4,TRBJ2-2,ASSLMTGFAGELF
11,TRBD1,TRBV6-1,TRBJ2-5,ASAPDREETQY
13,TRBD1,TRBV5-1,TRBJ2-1,ASSLGQGIRDEQF
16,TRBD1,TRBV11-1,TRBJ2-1,ASSPRGNRGSSYNEQF
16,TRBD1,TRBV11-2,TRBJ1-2,ASSSETIWDSAPYGYT
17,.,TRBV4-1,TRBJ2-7,ASSQDRVQRIPPTYEQY
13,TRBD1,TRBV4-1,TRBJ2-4,ASSSGQAYGNIQY
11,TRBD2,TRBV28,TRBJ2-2,ASRAGAWGELF
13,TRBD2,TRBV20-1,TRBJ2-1,SATMGLAGFGEQF
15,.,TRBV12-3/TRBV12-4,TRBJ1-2,ASSLGGGRELDYGYT
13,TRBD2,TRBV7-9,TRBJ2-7,ASSLATIGEGEQY
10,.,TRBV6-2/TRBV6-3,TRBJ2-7,ASTGTPYEQY
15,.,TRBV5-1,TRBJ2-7,ASSSFGTSFSNNEQY
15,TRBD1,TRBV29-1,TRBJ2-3,SVDPGPTGWGTDTQY
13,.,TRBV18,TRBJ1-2,ASSPPVRDNYGYT
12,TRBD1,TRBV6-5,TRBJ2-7,ASSLRTGANEQY
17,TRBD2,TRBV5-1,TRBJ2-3,ASSPPGLAGSGSTDTQY
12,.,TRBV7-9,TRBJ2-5,ASSLSKGVETQY
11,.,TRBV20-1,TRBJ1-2,SAQKGADFGYT
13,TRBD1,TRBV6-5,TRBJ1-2,ASSYVTGGGYGYT
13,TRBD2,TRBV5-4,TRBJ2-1,ASNPGAGGLNEQF
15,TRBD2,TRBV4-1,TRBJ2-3,ASSRISSGSRTDTQY
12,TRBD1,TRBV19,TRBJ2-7,ASSMVQGFNEQY
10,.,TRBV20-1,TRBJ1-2,SATSGFDGYT
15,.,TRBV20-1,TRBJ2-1,SDLEGRGTRGYNEQF
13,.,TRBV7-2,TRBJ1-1,ASSRSDSANTEAF
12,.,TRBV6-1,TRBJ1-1,ASSERGENTEAF
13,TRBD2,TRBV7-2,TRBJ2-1,ASTFGLAGGNEQF
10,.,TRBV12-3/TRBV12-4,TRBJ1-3,ARGNAGNTIY
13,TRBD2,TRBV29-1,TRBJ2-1,SVLGLASIYNEQF
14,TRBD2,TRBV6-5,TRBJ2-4,ASSLGGAGGRNIQY
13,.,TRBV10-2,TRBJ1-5,ASSESGRDNQPQH
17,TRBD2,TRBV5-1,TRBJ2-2,ASSPFKLAGGPKTGELF
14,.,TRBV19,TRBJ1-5,ASIDGQAYSNQPQH
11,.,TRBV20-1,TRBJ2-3,SARRGNTDTQY
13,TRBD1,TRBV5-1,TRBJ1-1,ASRFGTGGSREAF
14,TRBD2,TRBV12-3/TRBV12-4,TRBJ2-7,ASSATGLSGRYEQY
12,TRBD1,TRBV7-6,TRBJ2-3,ASSLGQGADTQY
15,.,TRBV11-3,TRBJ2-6,ASSLDLGLSGANVLT
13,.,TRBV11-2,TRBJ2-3,ASSRGDGPRSTQY